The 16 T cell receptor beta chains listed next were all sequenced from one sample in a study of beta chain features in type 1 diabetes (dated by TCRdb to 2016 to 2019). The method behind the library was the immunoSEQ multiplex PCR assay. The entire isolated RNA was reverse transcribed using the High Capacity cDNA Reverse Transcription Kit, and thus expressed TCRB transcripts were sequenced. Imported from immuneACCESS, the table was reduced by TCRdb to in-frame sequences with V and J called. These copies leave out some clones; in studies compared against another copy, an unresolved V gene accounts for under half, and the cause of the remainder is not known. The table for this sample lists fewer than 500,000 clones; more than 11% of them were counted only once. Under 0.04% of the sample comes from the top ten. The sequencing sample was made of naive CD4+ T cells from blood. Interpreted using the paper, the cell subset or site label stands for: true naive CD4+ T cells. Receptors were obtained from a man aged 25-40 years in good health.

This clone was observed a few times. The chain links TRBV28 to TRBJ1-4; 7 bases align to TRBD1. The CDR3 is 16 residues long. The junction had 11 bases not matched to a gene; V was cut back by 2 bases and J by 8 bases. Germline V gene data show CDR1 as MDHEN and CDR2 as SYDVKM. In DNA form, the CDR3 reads TGTGCCAGCAGTTTAAGGACAGGAGCAGGGTGGGAAAAACTGTTTTTT. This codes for CASSLRTGAGWEKLFF.

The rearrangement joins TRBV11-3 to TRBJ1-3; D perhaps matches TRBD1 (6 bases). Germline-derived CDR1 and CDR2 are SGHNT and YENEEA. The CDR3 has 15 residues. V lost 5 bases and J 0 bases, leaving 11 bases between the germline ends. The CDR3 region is CASSLGGGSGNTIYF. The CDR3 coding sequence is TGTGCCAGCAGCCTAGGGGGAGGCTCTGGAAACACCATATATTTT.

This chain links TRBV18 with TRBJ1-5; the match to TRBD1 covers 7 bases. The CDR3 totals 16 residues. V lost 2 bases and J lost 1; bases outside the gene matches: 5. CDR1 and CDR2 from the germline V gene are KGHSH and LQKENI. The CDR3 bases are TGTGCCAGCTCACCATCGACAGGGCTAAGCAATCAGCCCCAGCATTTT. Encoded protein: CASSPSTGLSNQPQHF.

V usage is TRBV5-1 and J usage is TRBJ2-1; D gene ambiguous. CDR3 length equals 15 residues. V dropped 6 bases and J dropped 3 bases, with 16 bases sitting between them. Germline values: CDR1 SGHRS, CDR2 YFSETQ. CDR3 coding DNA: TGCGCCAGCACAGATCAGAGTCGTGGCTACAATGAGCAGTTCTTC. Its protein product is CASTDQSRGYNEQFF.

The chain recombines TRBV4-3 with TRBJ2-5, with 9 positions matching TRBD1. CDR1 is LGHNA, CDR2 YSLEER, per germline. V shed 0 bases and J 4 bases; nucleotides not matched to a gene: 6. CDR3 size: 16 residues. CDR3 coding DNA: TGCGCCAGCAGCCAAGACGTCCGGACAGGGGCAGAGACCCAGTACTTC. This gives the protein CASSQDVRTGAETQYF.

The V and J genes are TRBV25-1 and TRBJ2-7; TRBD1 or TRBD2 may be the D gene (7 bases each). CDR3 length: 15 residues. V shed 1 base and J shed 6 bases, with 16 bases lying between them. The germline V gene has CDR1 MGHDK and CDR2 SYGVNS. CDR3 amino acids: CASSELPTGEGEQYF. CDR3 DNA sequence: TGTGCCAGCAGTGAATTGCCTACAGGGGAGGGCGAGCAGTACTTC.

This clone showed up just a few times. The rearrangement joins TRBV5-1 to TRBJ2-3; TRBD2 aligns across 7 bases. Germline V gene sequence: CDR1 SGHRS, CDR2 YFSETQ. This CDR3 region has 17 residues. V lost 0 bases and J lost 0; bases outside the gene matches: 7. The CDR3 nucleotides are TGCGCCAGCAGCTTGGGCCACGCTAGCGGAAGCACAGATACGCAGTATTTT. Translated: CASSLGHASGSTDTQYF. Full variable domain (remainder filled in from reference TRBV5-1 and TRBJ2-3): KAGVTQTPRYLIKTRGQQVTLSCSPISGHRSVSWYQQTPGQGLQFLFEYFSETQRNKGNFPGRFSGRQFSNSRSEMNVSTLELGDSALYLCASSLGHASGSTDTQYFGPGTRLTVL.

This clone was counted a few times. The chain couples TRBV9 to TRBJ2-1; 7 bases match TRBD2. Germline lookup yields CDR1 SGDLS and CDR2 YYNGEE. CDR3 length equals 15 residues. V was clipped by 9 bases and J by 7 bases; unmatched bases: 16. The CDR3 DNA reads TGTGCCAACCTCTCAAGGCGGGAGCGGAGGAATGAGCAGTTCTTC. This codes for CANLSRRERRNEQFF.

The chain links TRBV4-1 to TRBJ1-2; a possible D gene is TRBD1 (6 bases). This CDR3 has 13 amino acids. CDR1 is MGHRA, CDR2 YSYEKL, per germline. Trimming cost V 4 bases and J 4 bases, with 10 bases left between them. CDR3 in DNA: TGCGCCAGCAGCCTGGGACACTTCTATGGCTACACCTTC. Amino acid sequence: CASSLGHFYGYTF.

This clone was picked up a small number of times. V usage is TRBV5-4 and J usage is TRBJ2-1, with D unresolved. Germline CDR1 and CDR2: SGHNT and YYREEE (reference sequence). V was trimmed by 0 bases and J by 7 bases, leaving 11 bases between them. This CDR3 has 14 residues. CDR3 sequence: CASSLEQFQNEQFF. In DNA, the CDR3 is TGTGCCAGCAGCTTGGAACAATTCCAAAATGAGCAGTTCTTC.

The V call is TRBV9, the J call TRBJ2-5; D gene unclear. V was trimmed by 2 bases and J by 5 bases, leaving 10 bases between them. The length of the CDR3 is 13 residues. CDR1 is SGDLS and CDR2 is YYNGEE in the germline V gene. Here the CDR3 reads CASSVWGGETQYF. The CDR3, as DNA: TGTGCCAGCAGCGTGTGGGGTGGGGAGACCCAGTACTTC.

The CDR3 region is CASSLRPGTSNTEAFF. CDR3 DNA: TGCGCCAGCAGCCTACGCCCCGGGACGTCGAACACTGAAGCTTTCTTT. The chain is built from TRBV5-1 and TRBJ1-1; possible D gene TRBD1, 5 bases. This CDR3 is built from 16 residues. The V end lost 4 bases, the J end lost 1 base, and 17 bases lay between the germline ends. Looked up from germline, CDR1 is SGHRS and CDR2 is YFSETQ.

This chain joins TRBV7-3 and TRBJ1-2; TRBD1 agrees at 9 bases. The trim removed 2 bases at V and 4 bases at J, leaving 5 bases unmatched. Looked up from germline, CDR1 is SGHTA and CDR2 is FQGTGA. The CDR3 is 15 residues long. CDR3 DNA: TGTGCCAGCAGCTTATCTCCGGGACAGGGCTATGGCTACACCTTC. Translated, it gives CASSLSPGQGYGYTF. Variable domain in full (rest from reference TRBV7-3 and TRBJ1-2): GAGVSQTPSNKVTEKGKYVELRCDPISGHTALYWYRQSLGQGPEFLIYFQGTGAADDSGLPNDRFFAVRPEGSVSTLKIQRTERGDSAVYLCASSLSPGQGYGYTFGSGTRLTVV.

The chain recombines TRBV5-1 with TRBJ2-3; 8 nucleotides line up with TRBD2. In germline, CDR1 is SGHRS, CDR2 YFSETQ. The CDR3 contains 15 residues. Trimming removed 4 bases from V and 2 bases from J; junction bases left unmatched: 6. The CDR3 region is CASSTSSGFTDTQYF. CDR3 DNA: TGCGCCAGCAGCACCTCTAGCGGGTTCACAGATACGCAGTATTTT.

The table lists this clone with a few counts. CDR3 region: CASSENTYEQYF. The CDR3, as DNA: TGTGCCAGCAGTGAGAATACCTACGAGCAGTACTTC. The rearrangement links TRBV6-1 to TRBJ2-7; no clear D. The CDR3 runs 12 residues. Trimming took 3 bases from V and 2 from J, leaving 5 bases between them. CDR1 and CDR2 (germline): MNHNS, SASEGT.

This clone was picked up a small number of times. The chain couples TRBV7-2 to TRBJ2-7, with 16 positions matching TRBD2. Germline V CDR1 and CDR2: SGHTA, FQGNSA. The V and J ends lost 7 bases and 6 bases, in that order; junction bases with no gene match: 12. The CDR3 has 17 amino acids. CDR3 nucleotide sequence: TGTGCCAGCAAAATTTCTAAGGGACTAGCGGGGGGGCCCGAGCAGTACTTC. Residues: CASKISKGLAGGPEQYF.